These T cell receptor beta chains were read from a single sample in a study of regulatory T cells in long-lasting Graves disease. TCRdb called the multiplex PCR reads again in MiXCR, with one record for every CDR3 protein. There are hundreds of thousands of distinct CDR3 sequences in the sample; less than 25% occur only once, and 7.8% lies in the top ten. This material consisted of peripheral blood mononuclear cells (PBMCs), taken when the disease was refractory, from a patient treated with antithyroid drugs. All receptors derive from a female donor with Graves disease. Each CDR3 is given with its conserved first and last residue. D genes are given only for firm matches. Size is stated for part of the rows, as once, few or many counts, or as a class when the clone is expanded.

>TRBJ2-2|TRBD1|-|TRBV7-2
TGTGCCAGCAGCTTAGCCACAGGGGGCAGCACCGGGGAGCTGTTTTTT
CASSLATGGSTGELFF
>TRBJ2-7|-|few|TRBV28
TGTGCCAGCAACGTTATTTACGAGCAGTACTTC
CASNVIYEQYF
>TRBJ2-1|-|few|TRBV5-1
TGCGCCAGCAGCGGGACGGAACTCTCCTACAATGAGCAGTTCTTC
CASSGTELSYNEQFF
>TRBJ1-1|-|-|TRBV9
TGTGCCAGCAGCGTAGTTCTGAACACTGAAGCTTTCTTT
CASSVVLNTEAFF
>TRBJ1-1|-|-|TRBV27
TGTACCAGCGGGAGTAGCGTGGCTGCGAACACTGAAGCTTTCTTT
CTSGSSVAANTEAFF
>TRBJ2-5|-|few|TRBV5-1
TGCGCCAGCAGCTTGGTTGACAGGTTAAGGGAGACCCAGTACTTC
CASSLVDRLRETQYF
>TRBJ1-6|TRBD1|many|TRBV6-1
TGTGCCAGCAGTCAGCGGACAGGGGGCGGTAATTCACCCCTCCACTTT
CASSQRTGGGNSPLHF
>TRBJ2-7|-|-|TRBV24-1
TGTGCCCCCCGACCCCTGGGCGAGCAGTACTTC
CAPRPLGEQYF
>TRBJ2-7|-|few|TRBV5-5
TGTGCCAGCAGCTTGTCGTCAGGTATTACCTACGAGCAGTACTTC
CASSLSSGITYEQYF
>TRBJ2-5|-|many|TRBV6-2/TRBV6-3
TGTGCCAGCAGTTACTCCAAGGACTTCCAAGAGACCCAGTACTTC
CASSYSKDFQETQYF
>TRBJ1-2|-|-|TRBV5-4
TGTGCCAGCAGCTTCGGGAACTATGGCTACACCTTC
CASSFGNYGYTF
>TRBJ2-5|TRBD1|few|TRBV7-9
TGTGCCAGCAGTCCTGGACAGGGAAGCGCCCAAGAGACCCAGTACTTC
CASSPGQGSAQETQYF
>TRBJ2-2|TRBD1|-|TRBV5-1
TGCGCCAGCAGCGAATGGACAGGGGGCCTTGGGGGGGCCGGGGAGCTGTTTTTT
CASSEWTGGLGGAGELFF
>TRBJ1-4|-|many|TRBV10-3
TGTGCCATCAGGTCCGGGGGAGTTGGTGAAAAACTGTTTTTT
CAIRSGGVGEKLFF
>TRBJ1-6|-|many|TRBV28
TGTGCCAGCAGTTGGGCCGAGGGGAATTCACCCCTCCACTTT
CASSWAEGNSPLHF
>TRBJ2-7|-|many|TRBV7-6
TGTGCCAGCAGCTTATCCACCAGCGGGCGGCCCGAGTACTTC
CASSLSTSGRPEYF
>TRBJ1-4|-|many|TRBV5-6
TGTGCCAGCAAATTCAGGGGAACTAATGAAAAACTGTTTTTT
CASKFRGTNEKLFF
>TRBJ2-7|-|-|TRBV29-1
TGCAGCGTTATCCTAGCGAGCAAGGGCTACGAGCAGTACTTC
CSVILASKGYEQYF
>TRBJ2-7|-|-|TRBV12-3/TRBV12-4
TGTGCCAGCAGGGGGCTGGGGGGAATAACCTACGAGCAGTACTTC
CASRGLGGITYEQYF
>TRBJ1-2|TRBD1|many|TRBV6-1
TGTGCCAGCAGGGAGGACAGGGCTAACTATGGCTACACCTTC
CASREDRANYGYTF
>TRBJ2-7|-|many|TRBV11-2
TGTGCCAGCAGCATGACCTACGAGCAGTACTTC
CASSMTYEQYF
>TRBJ1-1|TRBD1|-|TRBV9
TGTGCCAGCAGCGAGATCCAGACAGGGGGCTTTGAAGCTTTCTTT
CASSEIQTGGFEAFF
>TRBJ2-2|-|-|TRBV20-1
TGCAGTGCTAGAGATTCACTAGGGGCAGGGTTGACCGGGGAGCTGTTTTTT
CSARDSLGAGLTGELFF
>TRBJ1-6|-|-|TRBV7-9
TGTGCCAGCAGCTTAGGGGACGCGGGGTCACCCCTCCACTTT
CASSLGDAGSPLHF
>TRBJ2-7|-|many|TRBV28
TGTGCCAGCTCCCAGGGTAGGGTCTCCGAGCAGTACTTC
CASSQGRVSEQYF
>TRBJ1-5|-|many|TRBV6-1
TGTGCCAGCAGTCGGACCGGTATCAATGTGCCCCAGCATTTT
CASSRTGINVPQHF
>TRBJ1-5|-|-|TRBV7-2
TGTGCCAGCAGACCCGAGACGGCAGGGAATCAGCCCCAGCATTTT
CASRPETAGNQPQHF
>TRBJ2-7|TRBD2|-|TRBV4-1
TGCGCCAGCAGCCAAGTAGGTAGCGGGAACTACGAGCAGTACTTC
CASSQVGSGNYEQYF
>TRBJ2-7|-|many|TRBV28
TGTGCCAGCAGTAATCGGGCATCGGGGGAGCAGTACTTC
CASSNRASGEQYF
>TRBJ2-1|-|-|TRBV28
TGTGCCAGCAGTTTAAGCGAGAGTTACAATGAGCAGTTCTTC
CASSLSESYNEQFF
>TRBJ2-5|-|many|TRBV6-2/TRBV6-3
TGTGCCAGCGTACAAGAGATCCAGTACTTC
CASVQEIQYF
>TRBJ2-7|-|-|TRBV6-1
TGTGCCAGCATAGGGGAGGTCTACGAGCAGTACTTC
CASIGEVYEQYF
>TRBJ2-3|TRBD1|-|TRBV28
TGTGCCAGCAACCAGGGACAGTTCACAGATACGCAGTATTTT
CASNQGQFTDTQYF
>TRBJ2-2|TRBD1|many|TRBV27
TGTGCCAGCAGTTTAGTGAGACAGGGGGGGATCGGGGAGCTGTTTTTT
CASSLVRQGGIGELFF
>TRBJ2-6|-|-|TRBV10-3
TGTGCCATCGGTTTAGAGTCTGGGGCCAACGTCCTGACTTTC
CAIGLESGANVLTF
>TRBJ2-1|-|-|TRBV12-3/TRBV12-4
TGTGCCAGCAGTTTGAACGCCCTTCCTTACAATGAGCAGTTCTTC
CASSLNALPYNEQFF
>TRBJ2-1|-|-|TRBV6-2/TRBV6-3
TGTGCCAGCAGTTACGGGAGATTCGGTAATGAGCAGTTCTTC
CASSYGRFGNEQFF
>TRBJ2-7|-|many|TRBV9
TGTGCCAGCAGCGTAGGTTCCGCCCGGGACGAGCAGTACTTC
CASSVGSARDEQYF
>TRBJ2-7|TRBD1|-|TRBV30
TGTGCCTGGAGCCCAGGGGGCGCGGGCTCCTACGAGCAGTACTTC
CAWSPGGAGSYEQYF
>TRBJ1-1|-|few|TRBV24-1
TGTGCCACAATGATGGGCACTGAAGCTTTCTTT
CATMMGTEAFF
>TRBJ1-5|-|-|TRBV24-1
TGTGCCACCAGTGGGGGGGGTAGCCAGCCCCAGCATTTT
CATSGGGSQPQHF
>TRBJ1-2|-|many|TRBV10-3
TGTGCCATCAGTGAAACGGCGGGGGCCACTAACTATGGCTACACCTTC
CAISETAGATNYGYTF
>TRBJ1-5|-|many|TRBV28
TGTGCCAGCAGTTCGAGGGGATTGAGACAGCCCCAGCATTTT
CASSSRGLRQPQHF
>TRBJ2-1|TRBD2|-|TRBV2
TGTGCCAGCAGCCCGACTAGCGGGAGGTACAATGAGCAGTTCTTC
CASSPTSGRYNEQFF
>TRBJ2-7|-|once|TRBV3-1
TGTGCCAGCAGCCAAAGCGTAGCTAATTTAGACGAGCAGTACTTC
CASSQSVANLDEQYF
>TRBJ1-5|TRBD1|few|TRBV4-3
TGCGCCAGCAGCCAAGAGGACAGGGGCAATCAGCCCCAGCATTTT
CASSQEDRGNQPQHF
>TRBJ1-1|-|-|TRBV6-5
TGTGCCAGCAGTTACGAGGGAGAGAGGACTGAAGCTTTCTTT
CASSYEGERTEAFF
>TRBJ1-2|-|many|TRBV5-1
TGCGCCAGCAGCTTGGCCCCAGGAATATATGGCTACACCTTC
CASSLAPGIYGYTF
>TRBJ2-7|-|few|TRBV19
TGTGCCAGTAGTATCTACCTTGGGGACTACGAGCAGTACTTC
CASSIYLGDYEQYF
>TRBJ2-7|-|-|TRBV30
TGTGCCTGGAGACAGACAGTAAGCTCCACTTTTTCGTACTTC
CAWRQTVSSTFSYF